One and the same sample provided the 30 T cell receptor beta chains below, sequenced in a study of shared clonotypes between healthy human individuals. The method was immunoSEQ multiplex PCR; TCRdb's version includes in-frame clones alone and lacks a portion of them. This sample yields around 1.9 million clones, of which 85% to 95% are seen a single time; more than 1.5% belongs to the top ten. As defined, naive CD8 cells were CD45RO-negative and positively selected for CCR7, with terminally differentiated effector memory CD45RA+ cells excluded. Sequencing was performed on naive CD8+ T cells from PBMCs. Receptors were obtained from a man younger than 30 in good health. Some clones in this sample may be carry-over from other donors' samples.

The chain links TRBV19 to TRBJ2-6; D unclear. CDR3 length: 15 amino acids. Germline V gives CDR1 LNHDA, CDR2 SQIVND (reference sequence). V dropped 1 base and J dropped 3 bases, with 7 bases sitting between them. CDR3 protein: CASSIGAGGANVLTF. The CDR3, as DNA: TGTGCCAGTAGTATAGGGGCTGGTGGGGCCAACGTCCTGACTTTC.

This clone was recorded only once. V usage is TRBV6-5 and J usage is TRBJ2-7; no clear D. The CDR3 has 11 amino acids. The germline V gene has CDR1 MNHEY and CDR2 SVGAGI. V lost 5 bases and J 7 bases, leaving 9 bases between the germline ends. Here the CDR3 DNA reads TGTGCCAGCAGTAACGGATGGGAGCAGTACTTC. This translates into CASSNGWEQYF.

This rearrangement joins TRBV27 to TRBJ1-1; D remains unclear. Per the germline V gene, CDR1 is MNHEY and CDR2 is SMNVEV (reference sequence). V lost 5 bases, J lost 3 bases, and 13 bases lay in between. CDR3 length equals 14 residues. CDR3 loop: CASSVGWADTEAFF. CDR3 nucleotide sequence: TGTGCCAGCAGTGTAGGGTGGGCGGACACTGAAGCTTTCTTT.

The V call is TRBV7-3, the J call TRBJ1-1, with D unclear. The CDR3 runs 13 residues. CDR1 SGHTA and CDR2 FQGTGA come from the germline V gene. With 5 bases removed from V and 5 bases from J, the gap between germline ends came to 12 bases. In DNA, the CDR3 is TGTGCCAGCAGCCCCGTCCATGGAACTGAAGCTTTCTTT. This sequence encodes CASSPVHGTEAFF.

The CDR3 loop reads CASSLGGLIQSYEQYF. CDR3 DNA: TGTGCCAGCAGCTTAGGCGGACTTATACAGTCCTACGAGCAGTACTTC. The chain recombines TRBV13 with TRBJ2-7; TRBD2 might be the D (5 bases). The CDR3 runs to 16 residues. Trimming took off 0 bases at V and 1 base at J, with 13 bases between the two ends. CDR1 and CDR2 from the germline V gene are PRHDT and FYEKMQ (reference sequence).

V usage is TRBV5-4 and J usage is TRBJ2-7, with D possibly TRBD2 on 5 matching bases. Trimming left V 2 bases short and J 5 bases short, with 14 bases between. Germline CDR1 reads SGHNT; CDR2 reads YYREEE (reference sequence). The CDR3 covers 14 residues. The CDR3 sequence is CASSFVVGVHEQYF. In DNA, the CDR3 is TGTGCCAGCAGCTTTGTTGTCGGGGTCCACGAGCAGTACTTC.

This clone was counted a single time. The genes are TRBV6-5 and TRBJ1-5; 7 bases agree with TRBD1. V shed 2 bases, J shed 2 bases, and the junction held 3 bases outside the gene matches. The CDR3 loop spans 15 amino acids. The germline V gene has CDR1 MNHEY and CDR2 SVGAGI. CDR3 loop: CASSYDREGNQPQHF. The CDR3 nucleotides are TGTGCCAGCAGTTACGACAGGGAGGGCAATCAGCCCCAGCATTTT.

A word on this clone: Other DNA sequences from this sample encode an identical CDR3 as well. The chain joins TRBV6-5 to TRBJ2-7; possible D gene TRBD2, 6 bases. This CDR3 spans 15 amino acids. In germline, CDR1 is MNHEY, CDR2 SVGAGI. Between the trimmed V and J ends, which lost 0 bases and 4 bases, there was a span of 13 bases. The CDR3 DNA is TGTGCCAGCAGTTACTCGCCGGGAGTTAGTTACGAGCAGTACTTC. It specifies CASSYSPGVSYEQYF.

The CDR3, as DNA: TGTGCCAGCGAGCCCCGATCCCTAAAAGAGCAGTACTTC. It yields the protein CASEPRSLKEQYF. The rearrangement joins TRBV2 to TRBJ2-7; no reliable D call. CDR1 is SNHLY, CDR2 FYNNEI, per germline. The CDR3 is 13 amino acids. The germline V and J ends were trimmed by 8 bases and 7 bases, with 18 bases remaining between them.

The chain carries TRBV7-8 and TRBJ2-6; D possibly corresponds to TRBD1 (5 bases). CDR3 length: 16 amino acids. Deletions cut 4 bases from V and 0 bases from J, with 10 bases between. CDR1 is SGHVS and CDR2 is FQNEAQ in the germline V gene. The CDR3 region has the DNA TGTGCCAGCAGCTCCAGACAGAACTCTGGGGCCAACGTCCTGACTTTC. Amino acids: CASSSRQNSGANVLTF.

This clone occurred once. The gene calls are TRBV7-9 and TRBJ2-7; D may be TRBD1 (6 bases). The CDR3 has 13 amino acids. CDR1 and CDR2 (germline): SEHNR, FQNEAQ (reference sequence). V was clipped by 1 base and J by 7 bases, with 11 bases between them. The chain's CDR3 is CASSLEGHQEQYF. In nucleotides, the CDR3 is TGTGCCAGCAGCTTAGAGGGACATCAAGAGCAGTACTTC.

The CDR3 nucleotides are TGTGCCAGCAGTTACTCCTGGGACAGCGAGCAGTACTTC. Amino acids: CASSYSWDSEQYF. The genes are TRBV6-5 and TRBJ2-7; 7 bases are a match to TRBD1. With V trimmed by 0 bases and J by 6 bases, 2 bases remained unmatched. This CDR3 spans 13 amino acids. Germline V gene lookup returns CDR1 MNHEY and CDR2 SVGAGI.

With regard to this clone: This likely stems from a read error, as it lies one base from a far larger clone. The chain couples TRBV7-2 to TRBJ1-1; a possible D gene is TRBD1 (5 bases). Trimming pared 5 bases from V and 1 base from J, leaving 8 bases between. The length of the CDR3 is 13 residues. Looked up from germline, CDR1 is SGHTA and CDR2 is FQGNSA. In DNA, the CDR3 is TGTGCCAGCAGCCGGGGACGGAACACTGAAGCTTTCTTT. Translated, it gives CASSRGRNTEAFF.

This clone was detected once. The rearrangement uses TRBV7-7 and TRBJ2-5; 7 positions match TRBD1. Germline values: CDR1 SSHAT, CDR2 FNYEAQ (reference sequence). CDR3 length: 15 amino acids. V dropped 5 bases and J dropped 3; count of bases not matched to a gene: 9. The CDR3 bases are TGTGCCAGCAGCGCTTTTACCGGGACAGAAGAGACCCAGTACTTC. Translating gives CASSAFTGTEETQYF.

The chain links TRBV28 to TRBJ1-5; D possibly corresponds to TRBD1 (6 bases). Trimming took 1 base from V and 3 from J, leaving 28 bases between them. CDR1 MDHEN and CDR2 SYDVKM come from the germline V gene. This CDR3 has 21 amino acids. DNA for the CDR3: TGTGCCAGCAGTTTATCGTTGGTGGGACAATTATTTTGGGCGCCCAATCAGCCCCAGCATTTT. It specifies CASSLSLVGQLFWAPNQPQHF.

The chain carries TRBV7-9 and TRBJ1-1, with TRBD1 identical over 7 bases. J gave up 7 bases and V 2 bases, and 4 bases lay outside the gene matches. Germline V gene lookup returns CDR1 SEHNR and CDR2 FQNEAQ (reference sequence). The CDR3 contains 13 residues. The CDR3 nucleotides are TGTGCCAGCAGCTTACAGGGGGTCAATGAAGCTTTCTTT. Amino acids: CASSLQGVNEAFF.

Here the CDR3 DNA reads TGTGCCAGCAGCTTAGATCTGCTCTTCCTAGCGGGAGGGTCCTACGAGCAGTACTTC. It yields the protein CASSLDLLFLAGGSYEQYF. The chain combines TRBV7-9 with TRBJ2-7; 12 bases map to TRBD2. Trimming took 1 base from V and 1 from J; bases not matched to a gene: 11. Germline assignment: CDR1 SEHNR and CDR2 FQNEAQ (reference sequence). The CDR3 has 19 residues.

This chain's CDR3 is CASGTGYDPDEQFF. For the CDR3, the DNA is TGTGCCAGTGGGACAGGGTATGATCCGGATGAGCAGTTCTTC. The rearrangement uses TRBV19 and TRBJ2-1, with 9 positions matching TRBD1. Germline CDR1 LNHDA, CDR2 SQIVND (reference sequence). The V gene end was trimmed by 8 bases and the J gene end by 8 bases; junction bases not matched to a gene: 10. The CDR3 spans 14 residues.

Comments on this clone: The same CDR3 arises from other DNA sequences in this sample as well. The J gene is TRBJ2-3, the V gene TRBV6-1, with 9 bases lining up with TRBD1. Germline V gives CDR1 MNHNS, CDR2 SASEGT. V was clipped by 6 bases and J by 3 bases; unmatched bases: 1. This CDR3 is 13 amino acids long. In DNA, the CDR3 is TGTGCCAGCAGGGACAGGGGTACAGATACGCAGTATTTT. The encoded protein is CASRDRGTDTQYF.

CDR3 in DNA: TGCGCCAGCAGCCAAGTTCCTAGCAGCCCTAGCACAGATACGCAGTATTTT. This codes for CASSQVPSSPSTDTQYF. The chain carries TRBV4-3 and TRBJ2-3; D perhaps matches TRBD2 (5 bases). Per the germline V gene, CDR1 is LGHNA and CDR2 is YSLEER. Trimming took off 1 base at V and 0 bases at J, with 14 bases between the two ends. The CDR3 extends over 17 amino acids.

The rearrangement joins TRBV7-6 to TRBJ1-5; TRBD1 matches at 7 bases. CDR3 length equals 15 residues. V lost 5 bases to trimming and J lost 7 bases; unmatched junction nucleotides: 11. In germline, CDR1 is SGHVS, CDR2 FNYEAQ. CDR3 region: CASSQSRGQGQPQHF. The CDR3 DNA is TGTGCCAGCAGCCAATCAAGGGGGCAGGGCCAGCCCCAGCATTTT.

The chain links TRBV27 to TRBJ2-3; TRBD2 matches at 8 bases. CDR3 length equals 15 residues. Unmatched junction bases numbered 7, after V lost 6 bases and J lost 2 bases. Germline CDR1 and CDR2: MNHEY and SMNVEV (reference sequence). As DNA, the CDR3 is TGTGCCAGCAGCCTACTAGCGGAATACACAGATACGCAGTATTTT. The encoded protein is CASSLLAEYTDTQYF.

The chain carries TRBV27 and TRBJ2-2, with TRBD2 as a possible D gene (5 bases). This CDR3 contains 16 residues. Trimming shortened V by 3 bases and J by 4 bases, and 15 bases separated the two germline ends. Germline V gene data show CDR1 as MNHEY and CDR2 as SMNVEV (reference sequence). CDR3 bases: TGTGCCAGCAGTTTGCCCGGAGGTATTCGCACCGGGGAGCTGTTTTTT. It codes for CASSLPGGIRTGELFF.

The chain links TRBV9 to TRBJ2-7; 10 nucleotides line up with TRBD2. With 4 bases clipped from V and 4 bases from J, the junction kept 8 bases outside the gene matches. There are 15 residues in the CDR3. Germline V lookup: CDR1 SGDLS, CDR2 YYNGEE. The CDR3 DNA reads TGTGCCAGCAGCCCCAGCGGGAGGGCCTTGTACGAGCAGTACTTC. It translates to CASSPSGRALYEQYF.

CDR3 residues: CASSQREWGSGANVLTF. CDR3 bases: TGTGCCAGCAGTCAAAGGGAGTGGGGCTCTGGGGCCAACGTCCTGACTTTC. The genes are TRBV28 and TRBJ2-6; tentative D call: TRBD2 (5 bases). Germline V gene lookup returns CDR1 MDHEN and CDR2 SYDVKM. The CDR3 runs 17 residues. Trimming pared 5 bases from V and 0 bases from J, leaving 14 bases between. The full variable domain, its missing parts supplied by reference TRBV28 and TRBJ2-6, is DVKVTQSSRYLVKRTGEKVFLECVQDMDHENMFWYRQDPGLGLRLIYFSYDVKMKEKGDIPEGYSVSREKKERFSLILESASTNQTSMYLCASSQREWGSGANVLTFGAGSRLTVL.

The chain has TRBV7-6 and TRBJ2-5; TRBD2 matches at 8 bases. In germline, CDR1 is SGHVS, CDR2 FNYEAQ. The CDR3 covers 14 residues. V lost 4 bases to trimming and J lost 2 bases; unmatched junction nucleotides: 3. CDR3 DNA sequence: TGTGCCAGCAGCTCACTAGCGGTGCAAGAGACCCAGTACTTC. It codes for CASSSLAVQETQYF.

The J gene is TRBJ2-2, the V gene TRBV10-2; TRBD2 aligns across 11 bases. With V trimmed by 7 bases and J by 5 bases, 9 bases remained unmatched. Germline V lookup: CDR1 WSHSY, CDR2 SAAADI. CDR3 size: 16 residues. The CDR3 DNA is TGCGCCAGCAATAACCTAGCGGGAGGTGGGACCGGGGAGCTGTTTTTT. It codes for CASNNLAGGGTGELFF.

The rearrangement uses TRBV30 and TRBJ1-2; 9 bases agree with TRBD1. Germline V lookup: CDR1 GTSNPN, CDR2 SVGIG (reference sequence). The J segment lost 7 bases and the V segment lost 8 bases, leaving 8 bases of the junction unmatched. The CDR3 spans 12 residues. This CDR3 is CAGEQGAGGYTF. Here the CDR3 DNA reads TGTGCCGGTGAACAGGGGGCGGGTGGCTACACCTTC.

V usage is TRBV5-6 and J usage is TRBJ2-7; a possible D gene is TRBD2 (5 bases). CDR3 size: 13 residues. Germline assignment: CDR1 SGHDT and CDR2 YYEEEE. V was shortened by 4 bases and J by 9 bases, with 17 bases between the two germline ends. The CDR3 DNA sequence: TGTGCCAGCAGCGCACGTTTCGGGATTGGGCAGTACTTC. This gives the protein CASSARFGIGQYF.

CDR3 sequence: CASSYTPGNEQFF. The CDR3 region has the DNA TGTGCCAGTAGTTATACCCCCGGGAATGAGCAGTTCTTC. J is TRBJ2-1 and V is TRBV19; D uncertain. The CDR3 has 13 amino acids. V was clipped by 5 bases and J by 7 bases, with 12 bases between them. The germline gives CDR1 LNHDA, CDR2 SQIVND (reference sequence).